This record covers a single T cell receptor beta chain. Its antigen is as yet unknown. The sample's time point: persistent/refractory GD, antithyroid drugs over 5 years with positive TRAb. After RNA was extracted from PBMCs, the TCR library was made from it. It was by American Thyroid Association guidelines that Graves' disease was diagnosed. These data come from a study of regulatory T cells in long-lasting Graves disease. General observations from the study: Lower TCR diversity characterized persistent Graves' patients relative to newly diagnosed patients. TRBV28, TRBJ1-2 and TRBJ2-5 were favored in persistent disease.

The V end was cut by 4 bases, the J end by 2 bases, with 23 bases between. The CDR3 has 18 residues. Germline-derived CDR1 and CDR2 are SGHVS and FNYEAQ. Arm-PCR of CDR3 regions with iRepertoire HTBI primers generated TCR beta libraries. TCRdb ran MiXCR on the multiplex PCR reads and lists one entry per CDR3 protein. The sample has 700,000 or so distinct CDR3 sequences; approximately 31% are singletons. The material was peripheral blood mononuclear cells (PBMCs), obtained when the disease was refractory, from a patient treated with antithyroid drugs. The TCR sequence derives from a female donor with Graves disease. This sequence joins TRBV7-6 and TRBJ1-2, with D perhaps matching TRBD1 (5 bases). The CDR3 is CASSSLRLPVRDNYGYTF. For the CDR3, the DNA is TGTGCCAGCAGCTCCCTTCGCCTACCAGTCCGGGACAACTATGGCTACACCTTC.